The clone carrying this TCR beta chain was seen only a few times. The antigen is not known. The data belong to a study of brain metastases from non-small cell lung cancer. Study-level points and caveats: Paired brain metastases and primary tumors largely shared TCR repertoires.

Profiling relied on immunoSEQ multiplex PCR, and the TCRdb table lists in-frame clones only, not all of them. This sample has more than 1,500 clones, with 75% to 90% found just once. CDR3 length: 15 residues. Germline V gene data show CDR1 as MNHEY and CDR2 as SVGEGT. V lost 0 bases to trimming and J lost 0 bases, with 3 bases between them. V usage is TRBV6-2 or TRBV6-3 and J usage is TRBJ2-6; unclear D gene. The receptor's source is a donor at least 40 years old with non-small cell lung cancer. The sequenced sample consisted of primary lung tumor tissue. CDR3 DNA sequence: TGTGCCAGCAGTTACTCAAGCTCTGGGGCCAACGTCCTGACTTTC. Translating it yields CASSYSSSGANVLTF.